A selection of T cell receptor beta chains follows, all from one sample in a study of OX40 agonist ivuxolimab in advanced cancers. Measured with immunoSEQ multiplex PCR; TCRdb has only the in-frame clones, and not every one. The data show some 70,000 clones, around nine tenths seen once. The specimen comprised CD4+ or CD8+ T cells sorted from blood, sampled in a trial of the OX40 agonist ivuxolimab. Receptor source: an adult with an advanced solid tumor such as melanoma, head and neck, liver or kidney cancer. The CDR3 runs from the conserved cysteine through the conserved F or W. Fields, in order: CDR3 length, D gene, clone size, J gene, V gene, CDR3 DNA, CDR3 protein. A D gene is named only where the DNA matches it firmly. Only some rows state a clone size, as once, few, many or a class for expanded clones.

cdr3_length: 12
d_call: -
clone_size: -
j_call: TRBJ2-1
v_call: TRBV30
cdr3_nt: TGTGCCTGGAAACGGGAGTTGAATGAGCAGTTCTTC
cdr3_aa: CAWKRELNEQFF

cdr3_length: 18
d_call: -
clone_size: -
j_call: TRBJ1-1
v_call: TRBV9
cdr3_nt: TGTGCCAGCAGCGTAGCTATTAAGGGGATCGGGGCGAACACTGAAGCTTTCTTT
cdr3_aa: CASSVAIKGIGANTEAFF

cdr3_length: 14
d_call: TRBD1
clone_size: -
j_call: TRBJ2-3
v_call: TRBV11-1
cdr3_nt: TGTGCCAGCAGCTTAGACACAGGGGTGGATACGCAGTATTTT
cdr3_aa: CASSLDTGVDTQYF

cdr3_length: 13
d_call: -
clone_size: -
j_call: TRBJ2-2
v_call: TRBV5-1
cdr3_nt: TGCGCCAGCAGTACGGGGAACACCGGGGAGCTGTTTTTT
cdr3_aa: CASSTGNTGELFF

cdr3_length: 17
d_call: -
clone_size: few
j_call: TRBJ2-2
v_call: TRBV11-2
cdr3_nt: TGTGCCAGCAGCTCGATGGGGGCGGGGACGAACACCGGGGAGCTGTTTTTT
cdr3_aa: CASSSMGAGTNTGELFF

cdr3_length: 16
d_call: -
clone_size: -
j_call: TRBJ2-1
v_call: TRBV5-1
cdr3_nt: TGCGCCAGCAGAGCGACGGGACTCTCGAAAGGTAATGAGCAGTTCTTC
cdr3_aa: CASRATGLSKGNEQFF

cdr3_length: 18
d_call: TRBD1
clone_size: -
j_call: TRBJ2-7
v_call: TRBV7-9
cdr3_nt: TGTGCCAGCAGCTTTAAACCCGCGCTCGGGACAGGGCCCTACGAGCAGTACTTC
cdr3_aa: CASSFKPALGTGPYEQYF

cdr3_length: 17
d_call: TRBD1
clone_size: -
j_call: TRBJ2-2
v_call: TRBV28
cdr3_nt: TGTGCCAGCAGTTACCCAATCGGGACAGCGAACACCGGGGAGCTGTTTTTT
cdr3_aa: CASSYPIGTANTGELFF

cdr3_length: 13
d_call: -
clone_size: -
j_call: TRBJ1-4
v_call: TRBV2
cdr3_nt: TGTGCCAGCAGCCTCAGGGCAAGCGAAAAACTGTTTTTT
cdr3_aa: CASSLRASEKLFF

cdr3_length: 11
d_call: -
clone_size: -
j_call: TRBJ2-1
v_call: TRBV7-9
cdr3_nt: -
cdr3_aa: CASSWGTGAVF

cdr3_length: 17
d_call: -
clone_size: -
j_call: TRBJ2-5
v_call: TRBV5-6
cdr3_nt: TGTGCCAGCAGCTTCGAGACTGCCCTCGGGAGACAAGAGACCCAGTACTTC
cdr3_aa: CASSFETALGRQETQYF

cdr3_length: 14
d_call: -
clone_size: -
j_call: TRBJ2-5
v_call: TRBV18
cdr3_nt: TGTGCCAGCTCACCACCGGCGGCGCAAGAGACCCAGTACTTC
cdr3_aa: CASSPPAAQETQYF

cdr3_length: 14
d_call: -
clone_size: -
j_call: TRBJ1-2
v_call: TRBV9
cdr3_nt: TGTGCCAGCAGTGCAACTAGCACTAACTATGGCTACACCTTC
cdr3_aa: CASSATSTNYGYTF

cdr3_length: 17
d_call: -
clone_size: -
j_call: TRBJ1-2
v_call: TRBV18
cdr3_nt: TGTGCCAGCTCACGAACAAAGAGAGAGGATTATGACTATGGCTACACCTTC
cdr3_aa: CASSRTKREDYDYGYTF

cdr3_length: 12
d_call: -
clone_size: -
j_call: TRBJ2-3
v_call: TRBV7-9
cdr3_nt: TGTGCCAGCAGTCAGAACGGGGATACGCAGTATTTT
cdr3_aa: CASSQNGDTQYF

cdr3_length: 15
d_call: -
clone_size: -
j_call: TRBJ2-7
v_call: TRBV23-1
cdr3_nt: TGCGCCAGCAGTCAATCCTCGCCTCTCTCCTACGAGCAGTACTTC
cdr3_aa: CASSQSSPLSYEQYF

cdr3_length: 15
d_call: -
clone_size: once
j_call: TRBJ1-3
v_call: TRBV28
cdr3_nt: TGTGCCAGCAGCTCCGGGGGGGGATCTGGAAACACCATATATTTT
cdr3_aa: CASSSGGGSGNTIYF

cdr3_length: 12
d_call: -
clone_size: -
j_call: TRBJ1-3
v_call: TRBV28
cdr3_nt: TGTGCCAGCAGTTTAGGTGGAAACACCATATATTTT
cdr3_aa: CASSLGGNTIYF

cdr3_length: 14
d_call: -
clone_size: -
j_call: TRBJ1-6
v_call: TRBV6-4
cdr3_nt: TGTGCCAGCAGTGAGACAGATTATAATTCACCCCTCCACTTT
cdr3_aa: CASSETDYNSPLHF

cdr3_length: 15
d_call: -
clone_size: -
j_call: TRBJ2-7
v_call: TRBV6-1
cdr3_nt: TGTGCCAGCAGTGTGAACAGGCTTAGCTCCTACGAGCAGTACTTC
cdr3_aa: CASSVNRLSSYEQYF

cdr3_length: 18
d_call: TRBD2
clone_size: many
j_call: TRBJ2-1
v_call: TRBV7-9
cdr3_nt: TGTGCCAGCAGCCCACCGGCGGGACTAGCGAGCTCCTACAATGAGCAGTTCTTC
cdr3_aa: CASSPPAGLASSYNEQFF

cdr3_length: 15
d_call: -
clone_size: -
j_call: TRBJ1-1
v_call: TRBV18
cdr3_nt: TGTGCCAGCTCACCTGGTGGACGGCTGAACACTGAAGCTTTCTTT
cdr3_aa: CASSPGGRLNTEAFF

cdr3_length: 13
d_call: -
clone_size: -
j_call: TRBJ2-7
v_call: TRBV30
cdr3_nt: TGTGCCTGGAGGACCGGGACACTCTACGAGCAGTACTTC
cdr3_aa: CAWRTGTLYEQYF

cdr3_length: 14
d_call: -
clone_size: -
j_call: TRBJ1-2
v_call: TRBV5-1
cdr3_nt: TGCGCCAGCAGCTCAGACGGACTCGGTAATGGCTACACCTTC
cdr3_aa: CASSSDGLGNGYTF

cdr3_length: 14
d_call: -
clone_size: -
j_call: TRBJ2-1
v_call: TRBV5-1
cdr3_nt: TGCGCCAGCAGCTTGGAGATTAGGTCCCATGAGCAGTTCTTC
cdr3_aa: CASSLEIRSHEQFF

cdr3_length: 15
d_call: -
clone_size: -
j_call: TRBJ1-1
v_call: TRBV7-9
cdr3_nt: TGTGCCAGCAGCTTAGAAGGGACAATGAACACTGAAGCTTTCTTT
cdr3_aa: CASSLEGTMNTEAFF

cdr3_length: 13
d_call: TRBD1
clone_size: -
j_call: TRBJ1-1
v_call: TRBV19
cdr3_nt: TGTGCCACCTCGACAGGGGCCTCCACTGAAGCTTTCTTT
cdr3_aa: CATSTGASTEAFF

cdr3_length: 13
d_call: -
clone_size: -
j_call: TRBJ1-5
v_call: TRBV6-6
cdr3_nt: TGTGCCAGCAGCCGGGACAGCAATCAGCCCCAGCATTTT
cdr3_aa: CASSRDSNQPQHF

cdr3_length: 16
d_call: TRBD1
clone_size: -
j_call: TRBJ2-3
v_call: TRBV6-5
cdr3_nt: TGTGCCAGCAGTTCAACACCGACAGGGGTCCCCGATACGCAGTATTTT
cdr3_aa: CASSSTPTGVPDTQYF

cdr3_length: 14
d_call: -
clone_size: -
j_call: TRBJ2-1
v_call: TRBV29-1
cdr3_nt: TGCAGCGTTGAAGCTAGACTGTCCTACAATGAGCAGTTCTTC
cdr3_aa: CSVEARLSYNEQFF

cdr3_length: 16
d_call: -
clone_size: -
j_call: TRBJ1-3
v_call: TRBV5-5
cdr3_nt: TGTGCCAGCAGCCGCACAGACGTCCGCTCTGGAAACACCATATATTTT
cdr3_aa: CASSRTDVRSGNTIYF

cdr3_length: 13
d_call: -
clone_size: -
j_call: TRBJ1-3
v_call: TRBV6-1
cdr3_nt: TGTGCCAGCAGCATAAACTCTGGAAACACCATATATTTT
cdr3_aa: CASSINSGNTIYF

cdr3_length: 15
d_call: -
clone_size: -
j_call: TRBJ2-7
v_call: TRBV7-6
cdr3_nt: TGTGCCAGCAGCTTAGAAGGGAGTCGACTGAGAGAGCAGTACTTC
cdr3_aa: CASSLEGSRLREQYF

cdr3_length: 14
d_call: -
clone_size: -
j_call: TRBJ1-6
v_call: TRBV27
cdr3_nt: TGTGCCAGCAGTTTTCAGCGTATGGATTCACCCCTCCACTTT
cdr3_aa: CASSFQRMDSPLHF

cdr3_length: 13
d_call: -
clone_size: -
j_call: TRBJ1-5
v_call: TRBV16
cdr3_nt: TGTGCCAGCAGCGCAACCTGGAGCCAGCCCCAGCATTTT
cdr3_aa: CASSATWSQPQHF

cdr3_length: 11
d_call: -
clone_size: few
j_call: TRBJ1-1
v_call: TRBV5-6
cdr3_nt: TGTGCCAGCAGCCGAGACACTGAAGCTTTCTTT
cdr3_aa: CASSRDTEAFF

cdr3_length: 12
d_call: -
clone_size: -
j_call: TRBJ2-5
v_call: TRBV7-6
cdr3_nt: TGTGCCAGCAGCTCCACAGGGTCGGCCCAGTACTTC
cdr3_aa: CASSSTGSAQYF

cdr3_length: 15
d_call: -
clone_size: -
j_call: TRBJ1-6
v_call: TRBV2
cdr3_nt: TGTGCCAGCAGTGGGGCAGGGAAGGTTAATTCACCCCTCCACTTT
cdr3_aa: CASSGAGKVNSPLHF

cdr3_length: 13
d_call: -
clone_size: once
j_call: TRBJ2-4
v_call: TRBV27
cdr3_nt: TGTGCCAGCAGTTTAAACGGCGAAAACATTCAGTACTTC
cdr3_aa: CASSLNGENIQYF

cdr3_length: 13
d_call: -
clone_size: -
j_call: TRBJ1-2
v_call: TRBV28
cdr3_nt: TGTGCCAGCAGTTTAGGCCGGAACTATGGCTACACCTTC
cdr3_aa: CASSLGRNYGYTF

cdr3_length: 16
d_call: -
clone_size: -
j_call: TRBJ2-2
v_call: TRBV7-6
cdr3_nt: TGTGCCAGCAGCTTATTGGGGACGGTCAACACCGGGGAGCTGTTTTTT
cdr3_aa: CASSLLGTVNTGELFF

cdr3_length: 14
d_call: -
clone_size: few
j_call: TRBJ1-3
v_call: TRBV5-8
cdr3_nt: TGTGCCAGCAGCTTGGGGGGATTAGAAAACACCATATATTTT
cdr3_aa: CASSLGGLENTIYF

cdr3_length: 11
d_call: -
clone_size: -
j_call: TRBJ1-2
v_call: TRBV6-1
cdr3_nt: TGTGCCAGCGGAGGGGTTGATGGCTACACCTTC
cdr3_aa: CASGGVDGYTF

cdr3_length: 12
d_call: -
clone_size: -
j_call: TRBJ2-7
v_call: TRBV6-1
cdr3_nt: TGTGCCAGCAGAGACGCCTCCTACGAGCAGTACTTC
cdr3_aa: CASRDASYEQYF

cdr3_length: 16
d_call: TRBD2
clone_size: -
j_call: TRBJ2-3
v_call: TRBV7-9
cdr3_nt: TGTGCCAGCAGCTTAAATAGCGGGAGTCTCGCAGATACGCAGTATTTT
cdr3_aa: CASSLNSGSLADTQYF

cdr3_length: 12
d_call: TRBD1
clone_size: -
j_call: TRBJ1-1
v_call: TRBV6-5
cdr3_nt: TGTGCCAGCAGTTCGCAGGGGGTGGGAGCTTTCTTT
cdr3_aa: CASSSQGVGAFF

cdr3_length: 15
d_call: TRBD1
clone_size: -
j_call: TRBJ1-1
v_call: TRBV7-3
cdr3_nt: TGTGCCAGCAGCCCCCGGACAGGCCTGAACACTGAAGCTTTCTTT
cdr3_aa: CASSPRTGLNTEAFF

cdr3_length: 14
d_call: -
clone_size: -
j_call: TRBJ2-1
v_call: TRBV5-1
cdr3_nt: TGCGCCAGCAGCTTGGCCGCAGGGAGAAATGAGCAGTTCTTC
cdr3_aa: CASSLAAGRNEQFF